The entry below gives a single TCR beta chain sequence along with its context. Its specificity is unknown. A read error is possible here, since a much larger clone lies one base away. It was RNA transcripts that yielded the amplified TCR beta CDR3 regions. With the HTBI primer set, the TCR CDR3 went through a first round of RT-PCR. TCRdb reanalysed the multiplex PCR reads using MiXCR and keeps one entry per CDR3 protein. The sample has about 410,000 distinct CDR3 sequences; approximately 14% are singletons. The data derive from a study of T cells in Graves' hyperthyroidism and ophthalmopathy. In the study overall: Peripheral blood samples were taken at initial diagnosis, prior to any treatment.

The CDR3 totals 17 residues. Exclusion followed for patients with uncontrolled infection, other autoimmune disease, pregnancy or lactation. Orbital computed tomography and thyroid ultrasound, together with serum TRAb and thyroxine and clinical symptoms, were used for diagnoses. Study results and caveats: Through a model of 13 V-J features, ophthalmopathy was separated from stable hyperthyroidism.

This rearrangement joins TRBV12-3 or TRBV12-4 to TRBJ2-3, with a possible D match to TRBD2 (6 bases). The TCR was taken from a man between 18 and 35 years old with Graves' ophthalmopathy. Specimen: blood. CDR3 sequence (DNA): TGTGCCAGCAGAAACGCCCCTGGGCAGGGAGGTACAGATGCGCAGTATTTT. It codes for CASRNAPGQGGTDAQYF.